The 4 T cell receptor beta chains below all came from one sample that was sequenced in a study of cytomegalovirus exposure and HLA in healthy donors. PCR amplification relied on 60 Vbeta primers (plus 13 Jbeta primers). Repertoires were generated with immunoSEQ multiplex PCR, while TCRdb's copy carries only in-frame clones and drops some. This sample yields under 300,000 clones, of which approximately 70% are seen a single time; approximately 2.3% belongs to the top ten. The specimen sequenced was PBMCs. These TCRs come from a female donor in good health and CMV-seronegative.

The chain employs TRBV19 and TRBJ2-2, with 9 bases fitting TRBD2. This CDR3 region has 20 residues. Germline V CDR1 and CDR2: LNHDA, SQIVND (reference sequence). The V segment lost 3 bases and the J segment 3 bases; nucleotides outside the gene matches: 17. In DNA form, the CDR3 reads TGTGCCAGTAGTATTTCAAAGTTTTTTAGCGGGAGAAGTTACACCGGGGAGCTGTTTTTT. Encoded protein: CASSISKFFSGRSYTGELFF.

This clone was seen a handful of times. The chain recombines TRBV6-5 with TRBJ1-2; 8 nucleotides agree with TRBD1. This CDR3 contains 16 residues. V shed 0 bases and J 4 bases; nucleotides not matched to a gene: 7. Germline loops: CDR1 MNHEY, CDR2 SVGAGI. Written as DNA, the CDR3 is TGTGCCAGCAGTTACTCTGGACAGGGCCTCTTCTATGGCTACACCTTC. This gives the protein CASSYSGQGLFYGYTF.

The chain recombines TRBV30 with TRBJ2-2; the D gene is possibly TRBD1 (7 bases). CDR1 is GTSNPN, CDR2 SVGIG, per germline (reference sequence). The CDR3 loop spans 13 amino acids. V lost 8 bases and J 5 bases, leaving 15 bases between the germline ends. The CDR3 reads CARTTGVTGELFF. CDR3 bases: TGTGCCCGGACTACAGGGGTGACCGGGGAGCTGTTTTTT.

V usage is TRBV6-5 and J usage is TRBJ2-7; TRBD1 matches at 8 bases. The J segment lost 3 bases and the V segment lost 2 bases, leaving 3 bases of the junction unmatched. Per the germline V gene, CDR1 is MNHEY and CDR2 is SVGAGI. This CDR3 has 14 residues. CDR3 sequence (DNA): TGTGCCAGCAGTTACCAGGACAGGGTCTACGAGCAGTACTTC. This encodes CASSYQDRVYEQYF.